This T cell receptor (beta chain) was identified during a study of cytomegalovirus exposure and HLA in healthy donors. Broader study findings: A few CMV-associated chains proved CMV antigen-specific in vitro.

60 Vbeta and 13 Jbeta primers were used in PCR. Clones were sequenced by immunoSEQ multiplex PCR, and TCRdb holds only the in-frame ones, with some missing. The listing contains fewer than 85,000 clones. Of note for this clone: Its antigen is not identified.

The V and J ends lost 6 bases and 0 bases respectively, with 12 bases between them. This CDR3 region has 15 residues. Germline assignment: CDR1 LNHDA and CDR2 SQIVND (reference sequence). Source material: PBMCs. The chain has TRBV19 and TRBJ2-4; possible D gene TRBD2, 5 bases. The clonotype originates from a female donor in good health and CMV-seropositive. DNA of the CDR3: TGTGCCAGTAGAACCGCGGGCCTAGCCAAAAACATTCAGTACTTC. Translation gives CASRTAGLAKNIQYF.